The 7 T cell receptor beta chains reported below all come from one sample, sequenced in a study of lung T cells in sarcoidosis with Löfgren's syndrome. TCRdb reanalysed the reads using MiXCR and keeps one entry per CDR3 protein. The sample consists of roughly 63,000 distinct CDR3 sequences, 21% of them appearing once. Material: CD4+ T cells from PBMCs. Every receptor here comes from a human donor with sarcoidosis (Löfgren's syndrome or another form), or a control subject (not recorded which).

A note on this clonotype: At one boundary the junction diverges from the germline segment, which might be a read error. The V and J genes are TRBV7-9 and TRBJ1-1; D call uncertain. This CDR3 contains 12 residues. CDR1 is SEHNR, CDR2 FQNEAQ, per germline (reference sequence). The CDR3, as DNA: TGTGCCAGCAGCTTAAAGACCACTGAGGCTTTCTTT. This codes for CASSLKTTEAFF.

About this clonotype: With a much larger clone just one base away, this may be a read error. This chain joins TRBV3-1 and TRBJ2-1; TRBD1 aligns across 8 bases. Unmatched junction bases numbered 5, after V lost 4 bases and J lost 3 bases. The germline V gene encodes CDR1 LGHDT and CDR2 YNNKEL (reference sequence). The CDR3 is 15 amino acids. CDR3 in DNA: TGTGCCAGCAGCCGGGGACAGGAAAACTACAATGAGCAGTTCTTC. Protein sequence: CASSRGQENYNEQFF.

V usage is TRBV12-3 or TRBV12-4 and J usage is TRBJ2-4, with D perhaps TRBD1 (5 bases). Trimming cost V 6 bases and J 5 bases, with 14 bases left between them. The CDR3 is made up of 14 amino acids. The DNA of the CDR3 is TGTGCCAGCAGGAACCAGGGCAGGGAAAACATTCAGTACTTC. This codes for CASRNQGRENIQYF.

This clonotype was seen only a few times. V gene TRBV7-9 combines with J gene TRBJ2-3; 8 bases are a match to TRBD2. There are 15 residues in the CDR3. Germline V lookup: CDR1 SEHNR, CDR2 FQNEAQ (reference sequence). V shed 11 bases and J 0 bases; nucleotides not matched to a gene: 10. The CDR3 bases are TGTGCCGGACGAGAACTAGCGGCTAGCACAGATACGCAGTATTTT. Translation gives CAGRELAASTDTQYF.

This chain links TRBV12-5 with TRBJ2-7; D gene unclear. Germline V gene sequence: CDR1 LGHNT, CDR2 FRNRAP. The V end was cut by 3 bases, the J end by 7 bases, with 13 bases between. The CDR3 extends over 13 amino acids. The CDR3 spells CASGFRVVGEQYF. The CDR3 nucleotides read TGTGCTAGTGGTTTTCGGGTAGTTGGTGAGCAGTACTTC.

This clonotype was counted ten times or more. The chain couples TRBV15 to TRBJ2-7, with 9 bases aligning to TRBD2. The CDR3 length is 15 residues. V was pared by 3 bases and J by 4 bases, with 7 bases of the junction left unmatched. CDR1 LNHNV and CDR2 YYDKDF come from the germline V gene (reference sequence). The CDR3 reads CATSSQRGALYEQYV. In DNA form, the CDR3 reads TGTGCCACCAGCAGTCAGCGGGGGGCACTTTACGAGCAGTACGTC.

This clonotype has a handful of counts. The chain has TRBV11-2 and TRBJ2-6; D gene ambiguous. The germline V and J ends were trimmed by 7 bases and 0 bases, with 7 bases remaining between them. Germline assignment: CDR1 SGHAT and CDR2 FQNNGV. The CDR3 is made up of 14 amino acids. The CDR3: CASTYSSGANVLTF. CDR3 nucleotides: TGTGCCAGCACGTACTCCTCTGGGGCCAACGTCCTGACTTTC.